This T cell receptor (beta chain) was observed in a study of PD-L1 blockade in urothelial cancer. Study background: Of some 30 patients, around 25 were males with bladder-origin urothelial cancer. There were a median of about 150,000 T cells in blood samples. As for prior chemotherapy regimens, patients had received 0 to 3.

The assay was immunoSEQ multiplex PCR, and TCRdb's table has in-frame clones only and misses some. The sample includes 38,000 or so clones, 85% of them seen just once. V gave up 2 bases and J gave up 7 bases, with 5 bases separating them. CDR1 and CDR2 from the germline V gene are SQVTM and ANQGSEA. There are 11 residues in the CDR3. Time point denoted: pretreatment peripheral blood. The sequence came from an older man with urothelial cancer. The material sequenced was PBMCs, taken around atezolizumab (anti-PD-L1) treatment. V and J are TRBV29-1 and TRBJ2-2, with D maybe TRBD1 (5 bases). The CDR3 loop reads CSVERGGELFF. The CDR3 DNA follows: TGCAGCGTTGAAAGGGGCGGGGAGCTGTTTTTT.